This TCR beta chain is from a study of CD4 T cells in relation to SARS-CoV-2 and coronaviruses. At the level of the study: PBMCs were cultured with antigen for roughly nine days before TCR beta sequencing. General study results and limits: SARS-CoV-2-driven expansion was significantly weaker in crossreactive than monoreactive clones. Each donor contributed either pre-pandemic or post-infection samples, not both.

Unexposed donor CD4+ T cells date from 2011-2018, before the COVID-19 pandemic. CD4+ T cells were isolated from the cells after around 9 days of culture. Testing used SARS-CoV-2 S/N and four cold-coronavirus spikes on unexposed-donor CD4+ T cells, cells permitting. Assay: immunoSEQ multiplex PCR; the TCRdb copy retains only in-frame clones and omits some. The sample carries roughly 21,000 clones, roughly 82% recorded once. With respect to this clone: The antigen remains undetermined.

In germline, CDR1 is SGHTA, CDR2 FQGNSA. J gave up 1 base and V 1 base, and 3 bases lay outside the gene matches. The CDR3 spans 16 residues. The TCR originated in a human donor in good health. The chain uses TRBV7-2 and TRBJ2-3; 9 bases map to TRBD2. The material sequenced was CD4+ T cells from PBMCs, cultured in vitro. CDR3 DNA: TGTGCCAGCAGCTTAGGAGAGCGGGGGGGCACAGATACGCAGTATTTT. As protein: CASSLGERGGTDTQYF.